The 18 T cell receptor beta chains given below trace back to one sample, sequenced in a study of blood T cell repertoires in COVID-19. Libraries were prepared by immunoSEQ multiplex PCR; TCRdb keeps only in-frame clonotypes and omits some of them. The sample lists 270,000 or so clones; roughly 91% were seen once. The sequenced sample consisted of PBMCs or T cells enriched from blood (not recorded which). The receptors here all came from a woman aged 40 to 49 with acute COVID-19.

J is TRBJ1-2 and V is TRBV6-5; a possible D gene is TRBD1 (6 bases). Germline V gene lookup returns CDR1 MNHEY and CDR2 SVGAGI. CDR3 length equals 15 residues. With 5 bases removed from V and 7 bases from J, the gap between germline ends came to 20 bases. The DNA of the CDR3 is TGTGCCAGCAGTCAATACAGGGCCCCCCCGGGTGGCTACACCTTC. It is translated as CASSQYRAPPGGYTF.

V and J are TRBV7-9 and TRBJ2-3, with D hard to call. Looked up from germline, CDR1 is SEHNR and CDR2 is FQNEAQ (reference sequence). This CDR3 contains 13 residues. With 5 bases removed from V and 2 bases from J, the gap between germline ends came to 8 bases. The CDR3, as DNA: TGTGCCAGCAGCCAACTCCCCACAGATACGCAGTATTTT. Translation gives CASSQLPTDTQYF.

The genes are TRBV18 and TRBJ1-5; the match to TRBD1 covers 7 bases. Unmatched junction bases numbered 7, after V lost 4 bases and J lost 4 bases. The CDR3 consists of 15 residues. Germline V gene data show CDR1 as KGHSH and CDR2 as LQKENI. For the CDR3, the DNA is TGTGCCAGCTCACTTGACAGGGTACGGAATCAGCCCCAGCATTTT. Its translation is CASSLDRVRNQPQHF. The entire variable domain, with the rest obtained from reference TRBV18 and TRBJ1-5, is as follows: NAGVMQNPRHLVRRRGQEARLRCSPMKGHSHVYWYRQLPEEGLKFMVYLQKENIIDESGMPKERFSAEFPKEGPSILRIQQVVRGDSAAYFCASSLDRVRNQPQHFGDGTRLSIL.

This chain joins TRBV5-4 and TRBJ1-4; D unresolved. V lost 4 bases and J 0 bases, leaving 4 bases between the germline ends. The CDR3 is 13 residues long. The V gene's germline CDR1 is SGHNT and CDR2 YYREEE (reference sequence). CDR3 sequence reads: CASSVTTNEKLFF. CDR3 bases: TGTGCCAGCAGCGTCACAACTAATGAAAAACTGTTTTTT.

V usage is TRBV14 and J usage is TRBJ1-5, with TRBD1 matching 7 bases. Trimming removed 4 bases from V and 5 bases from J; junction bases left unmatched: 8. Germline CDR1 and CDR2: SGHDN and FVKESK. The CDR3 length is 15 residues. In DNA form, the CDR3 reads TGTGCCAGCAGCCTTAAATCGACAGGGTATCAGCCCCAGCATTTT. Translated: CASSLKSTGYQPQHF.

This sequence joins TRBV3-1 (or the pseudogene TRBV3-2) and TRBJ2-1; 11 positions agree with TRBD1. The CDR3 is 16 residues long. The ends lost 6 bases at V and 6 bases at J; junction bases unmatched: 10. Germline V gene sequence: CDR1 LGHDT, CDR2 YNNKEL (reference sequence). CDR3 loop: CASSRRTGGVINEQFF. As DNA, the CDR3 is TGTGCCAGCAGTCGCAGGACAGGGGGCGTAATCAATGAGCAGTTCTTC.

This clone was seen just once. The chain links TRBV11-2 to TRBJ1-1; 7 bases line up with TRBD1. CDR3 length equals 14 residues. CDR1 is SGHAT, CDR2 FQNNGV, per germline. Losses at the gene ends were 6 bases for V and 5 bases for J; bases not matched to a gene: 9. The CDR3 spells CASRKQGSRTEAFF. CDR3 sequence (DNA): TGTGCCAGCAGAAAACAGGGGAGTCGGACTGAAGCTTTCTTT.

The chain joins TRBV25-1 to TRBJ1-2; possible D gene TRBD1, 5 bases. This CDR3 contains 13 residues. V shed 5 bases and J shed 6 bases, with 13 bases lying between them. Germline V CDR1 and CDR2: MGHDK, SYGVNS. The CDR3 loop reads CASSLGEGNGYTF. The CDR3 nucleotides are TGTGCCAGCAGTTTGGGGGAGGGGAATGGCTACACCTTC.

V and J are TRBV7-2 and TRBJ1-2; D remains unclear. This CDR3 comprises 15 residues. V shed 0 bases and J shed 2 bases, with 10 bases lying between them. CDR1 SGHTA and CDR2 FQGNSA come from the germline V gene. The CDR3: CASSLAGSSNYGYTF. The CDR3 nucleotides read TGTGCCAGCAGCTTAGCGGGCAGCTCCAACTATGGCTACACCTTC.

J is TRBJ2-1 and V is TRBV2; the match to TRBD2 covers 9 bases. The germline V gene has CDR1 SNHLY and CDR2 FYNNEI. This CDR3 has 15 residues. V trimming: 3 bases; J trimming: 5 bases; junction bases outside the gene matches: 5. CDR3 DNA: TGTGCCAGCAGTGAGTGGCTAGCGGGGAACAATGAGCAGTTCTTC. The encoded protein is CASSEWLAGNNEQFF.

The genes are TRBV10-3 and TRBJ1-1; TRBD1 aligns across 12 bases. The CDR3 runs 16 residues. Germline CDR1 and CDR2: ENHRY and SYGVKD. J was trimmed by 0 bases and V by 4 bases; bases with no gene match: 3. The CDR3 nucleotides read TGTGCCATCAGTGGGGACAGGGGGCCGGTGAACACTGAAGCTTTCTTT. Translation: CAISGDRGPVNTEAFF.

The chain has TRBV7-2 and TRBJ1-4; D might be TRBD1 (6 bases). This CDR3 comprises 15 residues. V lost 5 bases and J lost 3, with 13 bases in between. CDR1 is SGHTA, CDR2 FQGNSA, per germline. The CDR3 region has the DNA TGTGCCAGCAGCCCTCCGGGACACTCTAATGAAAAACTGTTTTTT. This gives the protein CASSPPGHSNEKLFF.

This clone appeared a single time. The DNA for the CDR3 is TGCGCCAGCAGCCGCGGTCCCGCCCCTAATTCACCCCTCCACTTT. Translated, it gives CASSRGPAPNSPLHF. J is TRBJ1-6 and V is TRBV5-1; D call uncertain. CDR3 size: 15 residues. Germline V lookup: CDR1 SGHRS, CDR2 YFSETQ. Deletions cut 4 bases from V and 6 bases from J, with 14 bases between.

This chain joins TRBV30 and TRBJ1-3; TRBD1 might be the D (5 bases). The V gene lost 1 base and the J gene lost 2 bases, with 12 bases spanning the gap. This CDR3 has 15 amino acids. Germline CDR1 and CDR2: GTSNPN and SVGIG (reference sequence). CDR3 in amino acids: CAWSAPNRPGNTIYF. The CDR3, as DNA: TGTGCCTGGAGTGCCCCGAACAGGCCTGGAAACACCATATATTTT.

V is TRBV29-1 and J is TRBJ1-1; D possibly corresponds to TRBD1 (5 bases). CDR3 length equals 12 residues. Germline V lookup: CDR1 SQVTM, CDR2 ANQGSEA. The V and J ends lost 4 bases and 4 bases respectively, with 10 bases between them. CDR3 in amino acids: CSVGQGSTEAFF. CDR3 DNA sequence: TGCAGCGTTGGGCAGGGTAGCACTGAAGCTTTCTTT.

V and J are TRBV24-1 and TRBJ1-2; D not resolved. The CDR3 contains 15 residues. Trimming cost V 2 bases and J 9 bases, with 18 bases left between them. Germline values: CDR1 KGHDR, CDR2 SFDVKD. The CDR3 DNA reads as TGTGCCACCAGTGATTCCGGGTGGCCTCGGGGTAGCTACACCTTC. Its protein product is CATSDSGWPRGSYTF.

DNA for the CDR3: TGTGCCAGCAGCTTAGGCTCAGGTGCTGGCTACACCTTC. Amino acid sequence: CASSLGSGAGYTF. The chain links TRBV7-2 to TRBJ1-2, with D hard to call. V dropped 1 base and J dropped 7 bases, with 10 bases sitting between them. Germline assignment: CDR1 SGHTA and CDR2 FQGNSA. CDR3 size: 13 residues.

V usage is TRBV7-2 and J usage is TRBJ2-1; the D gene is possibly TRBD2 (6 bases). The CDR3 is made up of 16 amino acids. Germline V gene lookup returns CDR1 SGHTA and CDR2 FQGNSA. V was shortened by 5 bases and J by 3 bases, with 17 bases between the two germline ends. CDR3 residues: CASSPTGVRDYNEQFF. The CDR3, as DNA: TGTGCCAGCAGCCCAACTGGGGTGCGGGACTACAATGAGCAGTTCTTC.